This T cell receptor beta chain was captured in a study of blood T cell repertoires in COVID-19. Looking at the study overall: The United States, Italy and Spain were the sources of the acute and convalescent COVID-19 samples.

Germline lookup yields CDR1 MNHNS and CDR2 SASEGT. The V and J ends lost 2 bases and 6 bases, in that order; junction bases with no gene match: 3. This CDR3 has 15 amino acids. Participants spanned ages about 18 to 100 years and resided in fewer than 30 US areas. Cohort 3 recovered donors had two negative PCRs, clearance, or symptom resolution. Authors' methods: Reference gene primer amplification yielded estimated nucleated cell counts. The data were produced by immunoSEQ multiplex PCR, yet TCRdb's version contains in-frame clones alone and is incomplete. V, J and clone size are taken as reported in that table, and D and trimming were inferred from the DNA itself. In the table there are 400,000 to 500,000 clones, approximately 88% of which are singletons.

The sequence was collected from a woman in her 40s who had recovered from COVID-19. This rearrangement joins TRBV6-1 to TRBJ2-2; 10 nucleotides line up with TRBD1. Specimen: PBMCs or T cells enriched from blood (not recorded which). CDR3 amino acids: CASSELDRGAGELFF. The CDR3 DNA reads as TGTGCCAGCAGTGAATTGGACAGGGGGGCCGGGGAGCTGTTTTTT.